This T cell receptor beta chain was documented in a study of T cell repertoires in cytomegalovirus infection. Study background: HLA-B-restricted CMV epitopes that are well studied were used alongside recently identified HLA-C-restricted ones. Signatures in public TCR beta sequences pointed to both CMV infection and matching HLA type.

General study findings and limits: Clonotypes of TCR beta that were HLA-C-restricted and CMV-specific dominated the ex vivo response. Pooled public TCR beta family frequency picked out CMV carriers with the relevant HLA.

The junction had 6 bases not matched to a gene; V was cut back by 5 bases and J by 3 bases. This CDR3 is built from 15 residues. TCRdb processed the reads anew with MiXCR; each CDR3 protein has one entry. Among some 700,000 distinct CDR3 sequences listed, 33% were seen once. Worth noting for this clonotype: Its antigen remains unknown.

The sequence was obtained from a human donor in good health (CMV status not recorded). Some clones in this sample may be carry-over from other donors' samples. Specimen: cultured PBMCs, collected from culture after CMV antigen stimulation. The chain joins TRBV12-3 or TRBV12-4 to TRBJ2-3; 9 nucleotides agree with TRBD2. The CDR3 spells CASSKAGGQTDTQYF. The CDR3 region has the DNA TGTGCCAGCAGTAAAGCGGGGGGCCAGACAGATACGCAGTATTTT.